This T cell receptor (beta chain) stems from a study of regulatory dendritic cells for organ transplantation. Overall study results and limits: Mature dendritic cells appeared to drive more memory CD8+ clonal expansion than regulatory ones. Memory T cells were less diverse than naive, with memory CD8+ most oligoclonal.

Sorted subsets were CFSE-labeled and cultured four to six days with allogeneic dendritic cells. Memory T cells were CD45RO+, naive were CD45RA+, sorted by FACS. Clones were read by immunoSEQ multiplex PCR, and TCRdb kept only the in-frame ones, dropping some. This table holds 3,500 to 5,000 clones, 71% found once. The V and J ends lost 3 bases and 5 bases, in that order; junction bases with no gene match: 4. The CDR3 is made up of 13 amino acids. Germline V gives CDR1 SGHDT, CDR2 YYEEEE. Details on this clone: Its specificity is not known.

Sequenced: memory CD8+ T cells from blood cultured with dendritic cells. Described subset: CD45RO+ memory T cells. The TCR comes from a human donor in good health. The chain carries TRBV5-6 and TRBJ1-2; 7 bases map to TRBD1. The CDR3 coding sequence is TGTGCCAGCAGCTCTGGACAGGTATATGGCTACACCTTC. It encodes CASSSGQVYGYTF.